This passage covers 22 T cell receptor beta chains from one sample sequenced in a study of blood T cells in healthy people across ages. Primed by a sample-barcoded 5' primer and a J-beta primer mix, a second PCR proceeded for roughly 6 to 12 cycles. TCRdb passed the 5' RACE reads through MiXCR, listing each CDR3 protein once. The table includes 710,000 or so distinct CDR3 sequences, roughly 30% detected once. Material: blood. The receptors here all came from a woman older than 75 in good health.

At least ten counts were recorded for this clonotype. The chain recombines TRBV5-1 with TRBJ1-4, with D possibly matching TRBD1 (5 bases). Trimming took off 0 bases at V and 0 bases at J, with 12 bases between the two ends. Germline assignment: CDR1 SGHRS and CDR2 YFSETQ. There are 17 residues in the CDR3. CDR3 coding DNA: TGCGCCAGCAGCTTGGCCGCAGGGTCAGCAACTAATGAAAAACTGTTTTTT. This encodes CASSLAAGSATNEKLFF.

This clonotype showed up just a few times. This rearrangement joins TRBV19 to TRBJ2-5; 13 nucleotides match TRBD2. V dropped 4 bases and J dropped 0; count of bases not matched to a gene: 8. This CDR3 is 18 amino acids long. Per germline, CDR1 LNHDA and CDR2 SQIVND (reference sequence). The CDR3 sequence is CASSTRLAGGTHQETQYF. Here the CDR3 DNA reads TGTGCCAGTAGTACCCGACTAGCGGGGGGCACACACCAAGAGACCCAGTACTTC.

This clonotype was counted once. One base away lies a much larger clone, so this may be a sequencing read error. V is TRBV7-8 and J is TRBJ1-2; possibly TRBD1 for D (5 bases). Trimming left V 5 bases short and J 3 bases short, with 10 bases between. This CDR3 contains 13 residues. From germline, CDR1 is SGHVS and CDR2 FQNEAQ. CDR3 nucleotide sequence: TGTGCCAGCAGCCCGGGACCGGACTATGGCTACACCTTC. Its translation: CASSPGPDYGYTF.

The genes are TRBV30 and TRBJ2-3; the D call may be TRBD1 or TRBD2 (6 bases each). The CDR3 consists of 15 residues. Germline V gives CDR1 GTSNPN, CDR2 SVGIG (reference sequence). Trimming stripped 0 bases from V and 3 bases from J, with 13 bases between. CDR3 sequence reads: CAWSVGGIKTDTQYF. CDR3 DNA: TGTGCCTGGAGTGTAGGGGGGATCAAAACAGATACGCAGTATTTT.

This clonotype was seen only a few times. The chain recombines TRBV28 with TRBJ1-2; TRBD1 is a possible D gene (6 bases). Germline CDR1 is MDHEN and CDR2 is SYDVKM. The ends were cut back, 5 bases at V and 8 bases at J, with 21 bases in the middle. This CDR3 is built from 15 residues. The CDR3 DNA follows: TGTGCCAGCAGTCCCGGGGGCGGTCGGGAGGAAGGCTACACCTTC. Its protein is CASSPGGGREEGYTF.

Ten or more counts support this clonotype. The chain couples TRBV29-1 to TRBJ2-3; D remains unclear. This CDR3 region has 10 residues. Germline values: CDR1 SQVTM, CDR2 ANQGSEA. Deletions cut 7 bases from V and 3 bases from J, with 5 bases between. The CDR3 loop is CSALTDTQYF. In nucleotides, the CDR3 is TGCAGCGCTCTGACAGATACGCAGTATTTT.

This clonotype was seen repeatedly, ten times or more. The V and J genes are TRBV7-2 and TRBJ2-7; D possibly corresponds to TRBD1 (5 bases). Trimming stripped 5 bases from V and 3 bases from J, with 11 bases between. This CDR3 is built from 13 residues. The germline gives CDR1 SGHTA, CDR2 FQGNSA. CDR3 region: CASSNRQSYEQYF. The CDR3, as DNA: TGTGCCAGCAGCAACCGACAGAGCTACGAGCAGTACTTC.

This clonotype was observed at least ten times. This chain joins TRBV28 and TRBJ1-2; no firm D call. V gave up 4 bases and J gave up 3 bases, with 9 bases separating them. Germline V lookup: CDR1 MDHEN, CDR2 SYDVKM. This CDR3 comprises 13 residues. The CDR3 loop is CASSSRGDYGYTF. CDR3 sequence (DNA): TGTGCCAGCAGTTCTCGTGGGGACTATGGCTACACCTTC.

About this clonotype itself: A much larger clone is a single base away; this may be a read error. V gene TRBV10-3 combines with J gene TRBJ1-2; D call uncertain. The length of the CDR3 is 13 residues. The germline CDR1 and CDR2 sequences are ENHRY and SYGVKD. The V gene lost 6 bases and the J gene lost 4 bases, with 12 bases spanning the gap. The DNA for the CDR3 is TGTGCCATCAGGGAGGAGGAGAGCTATGGCTACACCTTC. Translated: CAIREEESYGYTF.

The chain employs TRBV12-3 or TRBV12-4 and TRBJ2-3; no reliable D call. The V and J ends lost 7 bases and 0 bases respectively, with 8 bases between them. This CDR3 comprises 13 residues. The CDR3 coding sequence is TGTGCCAGCACATCGATGAGCACAGATACGCAGTATTTT. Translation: CASTSMSTDTQYF.

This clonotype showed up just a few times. DNA for the CDR3: TGTGCCACCAGCAGAGGCGAGTCCTACGAGCAGTACTTC. This gives the protein CATSRGESYEQYF. The rearrangement uses TRBV15 and TRBJ2-4; D unresolved. The end of the DNA is better explained by TRBJ2-7, so the J call may be wrong. CDR3 length: 13 amino acids. Germline CDR1 LNHNV, CDR2 YYDKDF (reference sequence).

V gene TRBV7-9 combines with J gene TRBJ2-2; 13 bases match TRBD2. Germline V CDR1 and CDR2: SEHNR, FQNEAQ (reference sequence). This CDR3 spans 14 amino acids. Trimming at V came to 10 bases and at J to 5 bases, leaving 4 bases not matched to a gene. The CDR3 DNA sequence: TGTGCCACCGGGACTAGCGGGATAACCGGGGAGCTGTTTTTT. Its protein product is CATGTSGITGELFF.

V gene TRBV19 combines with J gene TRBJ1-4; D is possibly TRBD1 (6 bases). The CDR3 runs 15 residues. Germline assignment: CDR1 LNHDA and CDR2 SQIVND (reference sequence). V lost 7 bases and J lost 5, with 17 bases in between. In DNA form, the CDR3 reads TGTGCCAGTATAAGGACAGCCCGTAGGAATGAAAAACTGTTTTTT. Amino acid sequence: CASIRTARRNEKLFF.

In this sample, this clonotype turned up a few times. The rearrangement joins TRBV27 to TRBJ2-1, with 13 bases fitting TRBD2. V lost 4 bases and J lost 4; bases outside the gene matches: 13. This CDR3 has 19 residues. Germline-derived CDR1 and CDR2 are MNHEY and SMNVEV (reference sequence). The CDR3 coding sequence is TGTGCCAGCAGTTCACCGGGGCTACTAGCGGGGGGGGGTTACAATGAGCAGTTCTTC. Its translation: CASSSPGLLAGGGYNEQFF.

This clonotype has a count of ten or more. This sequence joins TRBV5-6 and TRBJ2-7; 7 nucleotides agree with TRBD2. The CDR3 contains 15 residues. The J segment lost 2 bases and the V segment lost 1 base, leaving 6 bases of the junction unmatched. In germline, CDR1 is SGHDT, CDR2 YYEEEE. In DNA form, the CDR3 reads TGTGCCAGCAGCTTGTTACGACTAGCAACCTACGAGCAGTACTTC. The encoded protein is CASSLLRLATYEQYF.

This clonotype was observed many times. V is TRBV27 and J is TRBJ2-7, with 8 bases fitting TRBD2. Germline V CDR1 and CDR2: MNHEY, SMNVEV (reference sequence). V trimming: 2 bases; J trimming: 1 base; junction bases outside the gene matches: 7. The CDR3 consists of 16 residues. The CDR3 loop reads CASSLAGTRGSYEQYF. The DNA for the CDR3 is TGTGCCAGCAGTTTAGCCGGGACTAGAGGATCCTACGAGCAGTACTTC.

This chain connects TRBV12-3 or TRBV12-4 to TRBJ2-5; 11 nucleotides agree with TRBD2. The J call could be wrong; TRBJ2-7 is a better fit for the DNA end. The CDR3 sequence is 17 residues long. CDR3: CASSPDPLAGGLYEQYF. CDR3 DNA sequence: TGTGCCAGCAGTCCAGACCCTCTAGCGGGGGGACTCTACGAGCAGTACTTC.

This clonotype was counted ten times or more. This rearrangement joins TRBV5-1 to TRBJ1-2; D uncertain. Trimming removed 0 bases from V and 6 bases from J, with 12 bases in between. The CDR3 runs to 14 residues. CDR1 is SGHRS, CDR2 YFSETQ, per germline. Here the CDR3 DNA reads TGCGCCAGCAGCTTGGACAATGCGCGAGATGGCTACACCTTC. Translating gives CASSLDNARDGYTF. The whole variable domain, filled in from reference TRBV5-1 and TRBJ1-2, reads KAGVTQTPRYLIKTRGQQVTLSCSPISGHRSVSWYQQTPGQGLQFLFEYFSETQRNKGNFPGRFSGRQFSNSRSEMNVSTLELGDSALYLCASSLDNARDGYTFGSGTRLTVV.

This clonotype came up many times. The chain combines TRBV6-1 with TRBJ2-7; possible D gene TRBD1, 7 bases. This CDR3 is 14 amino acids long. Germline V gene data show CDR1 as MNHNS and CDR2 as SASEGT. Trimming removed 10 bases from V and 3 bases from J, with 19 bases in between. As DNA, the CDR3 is TGTGCCACCAGGGGGGAGAACAGGGTCTACGAGCAGTACTTC. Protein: CATRGENRVYEQYF.

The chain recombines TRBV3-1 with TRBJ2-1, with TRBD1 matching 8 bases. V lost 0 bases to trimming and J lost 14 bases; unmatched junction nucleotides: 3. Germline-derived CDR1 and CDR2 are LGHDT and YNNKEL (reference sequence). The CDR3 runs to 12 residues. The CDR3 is CASSQDPGQEFF. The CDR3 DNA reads TGTGCCAGCAGCCAAGATCCGGGACAGGAGTTCTTC.

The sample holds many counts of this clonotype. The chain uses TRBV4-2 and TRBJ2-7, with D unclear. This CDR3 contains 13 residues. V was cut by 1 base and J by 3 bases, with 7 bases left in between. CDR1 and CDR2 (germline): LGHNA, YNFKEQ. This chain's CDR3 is CASSQGSDYEQYF. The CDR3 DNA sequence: TGTGCCAGCAGCCAAGGGTCGGACTACGAGCAGTACTTC.

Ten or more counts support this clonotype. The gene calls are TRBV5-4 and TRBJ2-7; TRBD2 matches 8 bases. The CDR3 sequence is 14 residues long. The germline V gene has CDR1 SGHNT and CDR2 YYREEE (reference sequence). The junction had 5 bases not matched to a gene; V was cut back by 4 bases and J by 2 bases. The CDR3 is CASSPGTRTYEQYF. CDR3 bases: TGTGCCAGCAGCCCCGGGACTAGAACCTACGAGCAGTACTTC.